The clone carrying this T cell receptor (beta chain) was seen a few times. The table came from immunoSEQ multiplex PCR; TCRdb's copy has only in-frame clones and leaves some out. The data show some 28,000 clones, with about three fifths seen just once and approximately 15% held by the top ten. This record comes from a study of cytotoxic CD8 clonotypes in ibrutinib-treated CLL. The V end was cut by 4 bases, the J end by 6 bases, with 7 bases between. This CDR3 region has 11 residues. The germline gives CDR1 MGHDK, CDR2 SYGVNS. The genes are TRBV25-1 and TRBJ2-7; D uncertain. This receptor was obtained from a human donor with chronic lymphocytic leukemia. Source: PBMCs, taken before ibrutinib treatment. In DNA form, the CDR3 reads TGTGCCAGCAGTGGTAGGCGCGAGCAGTACTTC. Protein sequence: CASSGRREQYF.